Below are 30 T cell receptor beta chains sequenced from a single sample in a study of low-dose radiotherapy and immunotherapy resistance in tumors. Both TCRalpha and TCRbeta chains were reverse transcribed with V-gene-specific primers. The authors ran 20 PCR cycles to amplify TCRs with a constant-region primer and V-primer adapter. TCRdb reprocessed the reads with MiXCR, giving one entry per CDR3 protein. The sample consists of around 7,300 distinct CDR3 sequences, roughly 82% of them appearing once. The receptors here all came from a human donor with advanced metastatic prostate, ovarian, gallbladder or colorectal cancer (not recorded which). This table probably holds off-target reads from a library built for another chain.

The chain couples TRBV3-1 to TRBJ1-1; the D is unclear. CDR3 length: 16 residues. The V end lost 0 bases, the J end lost 2 bases, and 13 bases lay between the germline ends. Germline V gene sequence: CDR1 LGHDT, CDR2 YNNKEL (reference sequence). CDR3 amino acids: CASSQERGRTNTEAFF. In nucleotides, the CDR3 is TGTGCCAGCAGCCAAGAACGAGGCCGGACCAACACTGAAGCTTTCTTT.

The chain employs TRBV2 and TRBJ2-5; 8 nucleotides line up with TRBD2. With 8 bases clipped from V and 3 bases from J, the junction kept 2 bases outside the gene matches. Germline loops: CDR1 SNHLY, CDR2 FYNNEI. This CDR3 has 12 residues. The CDR3 DNA sequence: TGTGCCAGCCGGGGGGGCGAAGAGACCCAGTACTTC. This sequence encodes CASRGGEETQYF.

The rearrangement uses TRBV7-6 and TRBJ1-1; no reliable D call. Germline V gives CDR1 SGHVS, CDR2 FNYEAQ. The CDR3 contains 13 residues. V lost 1 base, J lost 5 bases, and 8 bases lay in between. CDR3 DNA: TGTGCCAGCAGCTTAGGAACGGGGACTGAAGCTTTCTTT. Its translation: CASSLGTGTEAFF.

This chain connects TRBV5-1 to TRBJ1-1; D gene unclear. Per germline, CDR1 SGHRS and CDR2 YFSETQ. V lost 0 bases to trimming and J lost 1 base, with 7 bases between them. This CDR3 comprises 14 residues. CDR3 residues: CASSLVGGNTEAFF. As DNA, the CDR3 is TGCGCCAGCAGCTTGGTGGGCGGGAACACTGAAGCTTTCTTT.

This chain joins TRBV6-8 and TRBJ1-1; tentatively, D is TRBD1 (5 bases). Trimming removed 6 bases at V and 6 bases at J, with 17 bases between. Looked up from germline, CDR1 is MNHGY and CDR2 is SAAAGT. This CDR3 contains 14 residues. CDR3 nucleotide sequence: TGTGCCAGCAGGAACTTAGAACAGGCTGCTGAAGCTTTCTTT. Its translation is CASRNLEQAAEAFF.

The chain uses TRBV7-2 and TRBJ2-7; D remains unclear. Germline lookup yields CDR1 SGHTA and CDR2 FQGNSA. CDR3 size: 13 residues. V lost 4 bases and J 8 bases, leaving 15 bases between the germline ends. CDR3 region: CASSSPPTFQQYF. The CDR3 DNA follows: TGTGCCAGCAGCTCGCCCCCCACCTTCCAGCAGTACTTC.

This chain uses TRBV29-1 with TRBJ1-2, with D tentatively TRBD1 (6 bases). CDR3 length: 15 amino acids. Germline V gene data show CDR1 as SQVTM and CDR2 as ANQGSEA. V gave up 5 bases and J gave up 3 bases, with 19 bases separating them. Written as DNA, the CDR3 is TGCAGCGTTTTGGACAGTCCCTTGATTTACTATGGCTACACCTTC. This sequence encodes CSVLDSPLIYYGYTF.

The chain links TRBV5-1 to TRBJ2-7, with 8 bases fitting TRBD2. The CDR3 extends over 16 amino acids. The germline V gene encodes CDR1 SGHRS and CDR2 YFSETQ. V trimming: 4 bases; J trimming: 0 bases; junction bases outside the gene matches: 9. The CDR3 loop is CASSPLPGGDSYEQYF. CDR3 sequence (DNA): TGCGCCAGCAGCCCCCTCCCGGGGGGGGACTCCTACGAGCAGTACTTC.

This clonotype was picked up one time. DNA for the CDR3: TGCAGTGCTAGGGGGTTCACTGAAGCTTTCTTT. Translating gives CSARGFTEAFF. The chain recombines TRBV20-1 with TRBJ1-1; D uncertain. V lost 3 bases, J lost 4 bases, and 6 bases lay in between. Looked up from germline, CDR1 is DFQATT and CDR2 is SNEGSKA (reference sequence). This CDR3 is 11 amino acids long.

V usage is TRBV29-1 and J usage is TRBJ1-2; weak D call: TRBD1 (6 bases). V lost 5 bases, J lost 8 bases, and 15 bases lay in between. The germline V gene encodes CDR1 SQVTM and CDR2 ANQGSEA. The CDR3 has 12 residues. CDR3 sequence reads: CSVNRVFGGYTF. For the CDR3, the DNA is TGCAGCGTTAACAGGGTGTTTGGCGGCTACACCTTC.

The chain combines TRBV6-8 with TRBJ1-1; D is uncertain. Trimming shortened V by 6 bases and J by 0 bases, and 23 bases separated the two germline ends. Germline assignment: CDR1 MNHGY and CDR2 SAAAGT. The CDR3 is made up of 18 amino acids. The CDR3 nucleotides are TGTGCCAGCAGACCCTTAGGACGGAGCCGCACCATGAACACTGAAGCTTTCTTT. The encoded protein is CASRPLGRSRTMNTEAFF.

The V and J genes are TRBV30 and TRBJ2-2; D remains ambiguous. The CDR3 is made up of 14 amino acids. Trimming removed 0 bases from V and 0 bases from J, with 5 bases in between. Per germline, CDR1 GTSNPN and CDR2 SVGIG (reference sequence). The CDR3 region has the DNA TGTGCCTGGAGTGTCGGTACGAACACCGGGGAGCTGTTTTTT. This codes for CAWSVGTNTGELFF.

This clonotype showed up just a few times. Written as DNA, the CDR3 is TGTGCCAGCACTTCCAGGGGAATAACCTTCTACGAGCAGTACTTC. It specifies CASTSRGITFYEQYF. The rearrangement joins TRBV2 to TRBJ2-7; weak D call: TRBD1 (6 bases). The CDR3 runs to 15 residues. The germline V and J ends were trimmed by 7 bases and 3 bases, with 19 bases remaining between them. The germline CDR1 and CDR2 sequences are SNHLY and FYNNEI. Drawing the rest from reference TRBV2 and TRBJ2-7, the complete variable domain is EPEVTQTPSHQVTQMGQEVILRCVPISNHLYFYWYRQILGQKVEFLVSFYNNEISEKSEIFDDQFSVERPDGSNFTLKIRSTKLEDSAMYFCASTSRGITFYEQYFGPGTRLTVT.

The chain employs TRBV5-1 and TRBJ2-7, with 7 positions matching TRBD2. Trimming cost V 4 bases and J 1 base; bases outside gene matches: 5. CDR1 SGHRS and CDR2 YFSETQ come from the germline V gene. The CDR3 extends over 14 amino acids. The CDR3: CASSPRRGSYEQYF. CDR3 nucleotides: TGCGCCAGCAGCCCTAGGCGGGGGTCCTACGAGCAGTACTTC. The complete variable domain, with remaining parts taken from reference TRBV5-1 and TRBJ2-7, reads KAGVTQTPRYLIKTRGQQVTLSCSPISGHRSVSWYQQTPGQGLQFLFEYFSETQRNKGNFPGRFSGRQFSNSRSEMNVSTLELGDSALYLCASSPRRGSYEQYFGPGTRLTVT.

CDR3 nucleotides: TGTGCCAGCAGTGTAGCGGGGGCAAACAATGAGCAGTTCTTC. Amino acid sequence: CASSVAGANNEQFF. The V call is TRBV6-8, the J call TRBJ2-1, with 9 bases that match TRBD2. The CDR3 consists of 14 residues. Germline V gene data show CDR1 as MNHGY and CDR2 as SAAAGT. V dropped 5 bases and J dropped 5; count of bases not matched to a gene: 4.

This clonotype was recorded once. V gene TRBV4-2 combines with J gene TRBJ2-3, with TRBD2 identical over 8 bases. The CDR3 has 14 amino acids. The junction had 8 bases not matched to a gene; V was cut back by 9 bases and J by 3 bases. CDR1 is LGHNA, CDR2 YNFKEQ, per germline. The CDR3 loop reads CASTGAGGTDTQYF. The CDR3 DNA is TGTGCCAGTACCGGTGCGGGGGGTACAGATACGCAGTATTTT.

A single count supports this clonotype. The chain links TRBV5-1 to TRBJ2-1; 7 positions match TRBD2. CDR3 size: 15 residues. From germline, CDR1 is SGHRS and CDR2 YFSETQ. With 4 bases clipped from V and 6 bases from J, the junction kept 10 bases outside the gene matches. The CDR3 DNA sequence: TGCGCCAGCAGCGTCTTCACGGGAGGAGGCAATGAGCAGTTCTTC. Translating gives CASSVFTGGGNEQFF.

The chain carries TRBV6-5 and TRBJ2-6, with TRBD1 matching over 10 bases. This CDR3 is built from 19 residues. Unmatched junction bases numbered 14, after V lost 7 bases and J lost 2 bases. Germline V gene lookup returns CDR1 MNHEY and CDR2 SVGAGI. The CDR3 nucleotides are TGTGCCAGCACCTACTCCACACCGGGACAGGGGACTGGGGCCAACGTCCTGACTTTC. Encoded protein: CASTYSTPGQGTGANVLTF.

The V and J genes are TRBV2 and TRBJ2-6, with D possibly TRBD1 on 6 matching bases. CDR3 size: 17 residues. Germline CDR1 and CDR2: SNHLY and FYNNEI. The V gene lost 6 bases and the J gene lost 2 bases, with 17 bases spanning the gap. This CDR3 reads CASSPGTGQTGANVLTF. Here the CDR3 DNA reads TGTGCCAGCAGCCCCGGGACGGGACAAACTGGGGCCAACGTCCTGACTTTC. The whole variable domain, filled in from reference TRBV2 and TRBJ2-6, reads EPEVTQTPSHQVTQMGQEVILRCVPISNHLYFYWYRQILGQKVEFLVSFYNNEISEKSEIFDDQFSVERPDGSNFTLKIRSTKLEDSAMYFCASSPGTGQTGANVLTFGAGSRLTVL.

The chain combines TRBV20-1 with TRBJ2-1, with D possibly being TRBD1 or TRBD2 (6 bases each). Per germline, CDR1 DFQATT and CDR2 SNEGSKA (reference sequence). V was cut by 6 bases and J by 5 bases, with 17 bases left in between. The CDR3 is made up of 14 amino acids. The CDR3 DNA is TGCAGTGCGGGGGGACATGACAACCACAATGAGCAGTTCTTC. Amino acid sequence: CSAGGHDNHNEQFF.

This clonotype appeared once. The V and J genes are TRBV20-1 and TRBJ2-4; 12 bases map to TRBD2. The CDR3 runs to 18 residues. Trimming removed 3 bases from V and 1 base from J; junction bases left unmatched: 10. Germline CDR1 and CDR2: DFQATT and SNEGSKA (reference sequence). The CDR3 is CSASHPLAGGGAKNIQYF. The DNA for the CDR3 is TGCAGTGCTAGTCATCCCCTAGCGGGGGGGGGGGCCAAAAACATTCAGTACTTC.

This clonotype was counted only a few times. The J gene is TRBJ2-6, the V gene TRBV5-6, with 13 bases that match TRBD2. Germline V gene lookup returns CDR1 SGHDT and CDR2 YYEEEE. With 0 bases clipped from V and 1 base from J, the junction kept 4 bases outside the gene matches. CDR3 length: 19 amino acids. As DNA, the CDR3 is TGTGCCAGCAGCTTGGTACTAGCGGGGGGGCTTTCTGGGGCCAACGTCCTGACTTTC. Translation: CASSLVLAGGLSGANVLTF.

The rearrangement uses TRBV3-1 and TRBJ1-2; 7 bases match TRBD1. Losses at the gene ends were 4 bases for V and 0 bases for J; bases not matched to a gene: 5. CDR1 LGHDT and CDR2 YNNKEL come from the germline V gene (reference sequence). The CDR3 spans 15 residues. CDR3 DNA sequence: TGTGCCAGCAGCCGCTCTGGACAGGCTAACTATGGCTACACCTTC. Its translation is CASSRSGQANYGYTF.

A note on this clonotype: At one end, the junction sequence differs from germline, possibly due to a read error. V usage is TRBV3-1 and J usage is TRBJ2-3; D gene unclear. This CDR3 has 11 amino acids. Germline V gene data show CDR1 as LGHDT and CDR2 as YNNKEL (reference sequence). The CDR3 sequence is CASSQAETQYF. CDR3 coding DNA: TGTGCCAGCAGCCAAGCAGAAACGCAGTATTTT.

J is TRBJ2-7 and V is TRBV2; D not certain. Germline-derived CDR1 and CDR2 are SNHLY and FYNNEI. V was trimmed by 3 bases and J by 2 bases, leaving 17 bases between them. The CDR3 extends over 16 amino acids. The CDR3 sequence is CASSDLARVGPYEQYF. CDR3 coding DNA: TGTGCCAGCAGTGATCTTGCAAGGGTAGGTCCCTACGAGCAGTACTTC.

The chain joins TRBV20-1 to TRBJ2-1, with D unclear. Germline lookup yields CDR1 DFQATT and CDR2 SNEGSKA (reference sequence). The V end was cut by 6 bases, the J end by 0 bases, with 3 bases between. CDR3 length: 11 residues. The CDR3 bases are TGCAGTGCCCACTCCTACAATGAGCAGTTCTTC. As protein: CSAHSYNEQFF.

The genes are TRBV2 and TRBJ2-3; D could derive from TRBD1 or TRBD2 (5 bases each). The length of the CDR3 is 15 residues. V lost 6 bases to trimming and J lost 2 bases, with 15 bases between them. The germline gives CDR1 SNHLY, CDR2 FYNNEI. The CDR3 here is CASSQRRGPTDTQYF. DNA for the CDR3: TGTGCCAGCAGCCAGAGAAGGGGACCCACAGATACGCAGTATTTT.

V and J are TRBV5-4 and TRBJ1-3; TRBD1 matches 7 bases. There are 15 residues in the CDR3. Trimming removed 4 bases from V and 0 bases from J; junction bases left unmatched: 4. Germline CDR1 is SGHNT and CDR2 is YYREEE (reference sequence). Here the CDR3 reads CASSETGSSGNTIYF. In nucleotides, the CDR3 is TGTGCCAGCAGCGAGACAGGGTCCTCTGGAAACACCATATATTTT.

The sample holds a few counts of this clonotype. V usage is TRBV6-4 and J usage is TRBJ1-1; no clear D. The V gene lost 0 bases and the J gene lost 4 bases, with 6 bases spanning the gap. Germline V gene sequence: CDR1 MRHNA, CDR2 SNTAGT. The CDR3 totals 13 residues. CDR3 in amino acids: CASSDSPITEAFF. In nucleotides, the CDR3 is TGTGCCAGCAGTGACTCGCCCATCACTGAAGCTTTCTTT.

This chain connects TRBV2 to TRBJ2-2, with D perhaps given as TRBD1 or TRBD2 (5 bases each). Trimming removed 6 bases at V and 5 bases at J, with 16 bases between. This CDR3 contains 15 residues. The germline CDR1 and CDR2 sequences are SNHLY and FYNNEI. The CDR3 sequence: CASSGTDSRTGELFF. The CDR3 DNA follows: TGTGCCAGCAGCGGGACCGATTCGAGGACCGGGGAGCTGTTTTTT.